This T cell receptor (beta chain) was profiled in a study of T cell responses to AZD1222 COVID-19 vaccine. Points from the study as a whole: White British donors predominated, females outnumbered males, and clonal diversity was possibly underestimated. Baseline seropositives among AZD1222 recipients totaled only six or seven.

Regarding this clone: Antigen specificity is unknown.

Trimming cost V 2 bases and J 0 bases; bases outside gene matches: 3. This CDR3 is built from 16 residues. CDR1 and CDR2 (germline): SGHVS, FNYEAQ. The data were produced by immunoSEQ multiplex PCR, yet TCRdb's version contains in-frame clones alone and is incomplete. The table shows about 90,000 clones, with about 91% occurring only once. Researchers grouped second doses given at about 4 or about 12 weeks into one pool. This TCR was recovered from an adult who received the AZD1222 COVID-19 vaccine. Specimen: peripheral blood, collected 28 days after the second AZD1222 dose. The rearrangement links TRBV7-6 to TRBJ2-2; 7 nucleotides line up with TRBD2. CDR3 amino acids: CASSLSGESNTGELFF. In nucleotides, the CDR3 is TGTGCCAGCAGCTTAAGCGGGGAATCGAACACCGGGGAGCTGTTTTTT.